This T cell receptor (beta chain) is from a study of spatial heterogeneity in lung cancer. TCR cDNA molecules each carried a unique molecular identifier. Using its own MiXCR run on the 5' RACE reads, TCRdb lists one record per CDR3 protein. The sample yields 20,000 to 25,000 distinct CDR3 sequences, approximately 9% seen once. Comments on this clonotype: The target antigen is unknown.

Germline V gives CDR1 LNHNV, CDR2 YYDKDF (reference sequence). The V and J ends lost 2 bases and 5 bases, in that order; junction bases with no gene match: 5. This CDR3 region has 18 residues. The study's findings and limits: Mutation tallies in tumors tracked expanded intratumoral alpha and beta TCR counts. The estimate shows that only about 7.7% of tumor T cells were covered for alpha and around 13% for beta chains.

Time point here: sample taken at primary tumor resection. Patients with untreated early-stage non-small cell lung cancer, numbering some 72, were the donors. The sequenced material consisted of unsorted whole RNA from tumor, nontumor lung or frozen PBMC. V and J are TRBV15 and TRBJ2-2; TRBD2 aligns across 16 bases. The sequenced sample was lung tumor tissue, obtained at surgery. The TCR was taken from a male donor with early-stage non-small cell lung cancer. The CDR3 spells CATSRRGLAGGPTGELFF. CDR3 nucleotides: TGTGCCACCAGCAGAAGGGGACTAGCGGGAGGGCCGACCGGGGAGCTGTTTTTT.